A selection of T cell receptor beta chains follows, all from one sample in a study of blood T cell repertoires in COVID-19. The repertoire was sequenced with immunoSEQ multiplex PCR; TCRdb's copy has only in-frame clones and lacks some. The sample lists around 150,000 clones, about 80% occurring once. Sequenced material: peripheral blood. Receptors were obtained from a man aged 50-59 years with acute or convalescent COVID-19. Each CDR3 is given with its conserved first and last residue. Each record gives: V gene, clone size, J gene, D gene, CDR3 DNA, CDR3 protein. The D gene is left open where the match is weak. Some rows mark clone size as missing; the rest say once, few, many or name a class of expanded clone.

>TRBV24-1|.|TRBJ2-5|TRBD1
TGTGCCACCAGTGATTGGGGGACAGGGGGCAGGGAGACCCAGTACTTC
CATSDWGTGGRETQYF
>TRBV6-5|once|TRBJ2-7|.
TGTGCCAGCAGCACCGGACTTGGGAACGAGCAGTACTTC
CASSTGLGNEQYF
>TRBV11-2|.|TRBJ2-1|.
TGTGCCAGCAGCTCCCTCAGGGCCCACAATGAGCAGTTCTTC
CASSSLRAHNEQFF
>TRBV27|.|TRBJ2-5|TRBD2
TGTGCCAGCAGTTCCTCGCGAGTGGCGGGGGACGTGCAGACCCAGTACTTC
CASSSSRVAGDVQTQYF
>TRBV4-2|.|TRBJ2-3|.
TGTGCCAGCAGCCAAGGACAGGAAACAGATACGCAGTATTTT
CASSQGQETDTQYF
>TRBV19|.|TRBJ1-5|.
TGTGCCAGTAGTCCAGACAGGAGACAGCCCCAGCATTTT
CASSPDRRQPQHF
>TRBV5-6|.|TRBJ1-1|.
TGTGCCAGCAGCCCCGGTGTCACTGAAGCTTTCTTT
CASSPGVTEAFF
>TRBV5-1|once|TRBJ2-3|TRBD1
TGCGCCAGCAGCCCGACAGGGGACTTAGATACGCAGTATTTT
CASSPTGDLDTQYF
>TRBV9|.|TRBJ2-5|TRBD2
TGTGCCAGCAGCGCACATACTAGCGGGCAAGAGACCCAGTACTTC
CASSAHTSGQETQYF
>TRBV30|few|TRBJ2-3|.
TGTGCCTGGGGGGGGGCTAGCACAGATACGCAGTATTTT
CAWGGASTDTQYF
>TRBV20-1|.|TRBJ2-1|TRBD2
TGCAGTGCTAGTCCGGCGACTAGCGGGTCTTACAATGAGCAGTTCTTC
CSASPATSGSYNEQFF
>TRBV30|.|TRBJ2-5|TRBD2
TGTGCCTGGAGTACGGGACTAGCGGGGGCGAAGTACTTC
CAWSTGLAGAKYF
>TRBV30|.|TRBJ2-1|TRBD2
TGTGCCTGGAGTCTAGCGGGCCCCTACAATGAGCAGTTCTTC
CAWSLAGPYNEQFF
>TRBV6-5|.|TRBJ2-2|TRBD2
TGTGCCAGCAGTTACTCCAGCGGGGACACCGGGGAGCTGTTTTTT
CASSYSSGDTGELFF
>TRBV11-3|.|TRBJ2-2|TRBD2
TGTGCCAGCAGCCGCGGGGGGGCCGACACCGGGGAGCTGTTTTTT
CASSRGGADTGELFF
>TRBV9|.|TRBJ1-2|TRBD1
TGTGCCAGCAGCGTAGCGCGGACAGGGGCTGGCTACACCTTC
CASSVARTGAGYTF
>TRBV9|.|TRBJ2-3|.
TGTGCCAGCAGCTCTGACACCCCTCAGCCCACGGATACGCAGTATTTT
CASSSDTPQPTDTQYF
>TRBV2|.|TRBJ2-2|TRBD1
TGTGCCAGCAGTGCCCTGACAGGGTTGAACACCGGGGAGCTGTTTTTT
CASSALTGLNTGELFF
>TRBV27|few|TRBJ2-2|TRBD2
TGTGCCAGCTCAATTTTCGGGGGGACGAACACCGGGGAGCTGTTTTTT
CASSIFGGTNTGELFF
>TRBV3-1/TRBV3-2|.|TRBJ2-3|TRBD1
TGTGCCAGCAGCCAGCTGACAGGGGATATTAGGACAGATACGCAGTATTTT
CASSQLTGDIRTDTQYF
>TRBV5-1|.|TRBJ2-3|TRBD1
TGCGCCAGCAGCTTCCTCGGGACAGGGATCTCAGATACGCAGTATTTT
CASSFLGTGISDTQYF
>TRBV9|.|TRBJ1-2|.
TGTGCCAGCAGCGGTTACAGGGTTGGGGGCTACACCTTC
CASSGYRVGGYTF
>TRBV2|.|TRBJ2-6|.
TGTGCCAGTTCGACAGTCTCTGGGGCCAACGTCCTGACTTTC
CASSTVSGANVLTF
>TRBV11-2|.|TRBJ2-7|.
TGTGCCAGCAGCTTAGGGAAGGGGGACACCTCCTACGAGCAGTACTTC
CASSLGKGDTSYEQYF
>TRBV7-9|few|TRBJ1-5|.
TGTGCCAGCAGCTCCACATATAGCAATCAGCCCCAGCATTTT
CASSSTYSNQPQHF
>TRBV27|.|TRBJ2-4|.
TGTGCCAGCAGTCCAGACATGATAGCCAAAAACATTCAGTACTTC
CASSPDMIAKNIQYF
>TRBV19|once|TRBJ2-5|TRBD2
TGTGCCAGTAGTGGGGGACTACAAGAGACCCAGTACTTC
CASSGGLQETQYF
>TRBV24-1|.|TRBJ2-5|.
TGTGCCACCAGTGTACACGCACAAGAGACCCAGTACTTC
CATSVHAQETQYF
>TRBV5-1|.|TRBJ2-5|TRBD1
TGCGCCAGCAGCTTGGCCGGTACAGGGGAAGAGACCCAGTACTTC
CASSLAGTGEETQYF
>TRBV5-6|.|TRBJ1-1|.
TGTGCCAGCAGCTTGGTGCCAGGATTGAACACTGAAGCTTTCTTT
CASSLVPGLNTEAFF
>TRBV28|.|TRBJ1-5|.
TGTGCCAGCAGTTTGGTGGCAGGGTATCAGCCCCAGCATTTT
CASSLVAGYQPQHF
>TRBV20-1|.|TRBJ2-7|.
TGCAGTGCTAGTGGGTCGACATCTGTTTACTCCTACGAGCAGTACTTC
CSASGSTSVYSYEQYF
>TRBV5-1|.|TRBJ1-4|TRBD1
TGCGCCAGCAGCCCCCTACAGGGGAGGGAAAAACTGTTTTTT
CASSPLQGREKLFF
>TRBV5-5|once|TRBJ1-1|.
TGTGCCAGCAGCTTGAGTGCGGACACTGAAGCTTTCTTT
CASSLSADTEAFF
>TRBV24-1|.|TRBJ2-3|TRBD2
TGTGCCACCAGTCCCACTAGCGGGAACGAAGACTTCACAGATACGCAGTATTTT
CATSPTSGNEDFTDTQYF
>TRBV7-6|many|TRBJ2-3|.
TGTGCCAGCAGCCTATATGCAGATACGCAGTATTTT
CASSLYADTQYF
>TRBV24-1|.|TRBJ2-1|.
TGTGCCACCAGTGATTTACGGCGGGGCTTCAATGAGCAGTTCTTC
CATSDLRRGFNEQFF
>TRBV29-1|.|TRBJ1-1|.
TGCAGCGGACGAGGGGGGGGCATCACTGAAGCTTTCTTT
CSGRGGGITEAFF
>TRBV7-2|.|TRBJ2-3|.
TGTGCCAGCAGTTCGGGAGTGCATACGCAGTATTTT
CASSSGVHTQYF
>TRBV7-9|.|TRBJ2-7|.
TGTGCCAGCAGCTTTGAAGGGGGACGCTCCTACGAGCAGTACTTC
CASSFEGGRSYEQYF
>TRBV19|.|TRBJ2-1|.
TGTGCCAGTAGTCGGGGTAGTGGGGGGACGAATGAGCAGTTCTTC
CASSRGSGGTNEQFF
>TRBV5-5|.|TRBJ2-3|TRBD2
TGTGCCAGCAGCTCTACTAGCGGGGGGGTAGATACGCAGTATTTT
CASSSTSGGVDTQYF
>TRBV30|.|TRBJ1-2|TRBD1
TGTGCCTGGAAGCGGATAGGGGCAGGGGGCGGCTACACCTTC
CAWKRIGAGGGYTF
>TRBV29-1|once|TRBJ2-1|TRBD1
TGCAGCGTTGAGCCCCGGGACAGTTGGGACAATGAGCAGTTCTTC
CSVEPRDSWDNEQFF
>TRBV7-2|.|TRBJ2-7|TRBD1
TGTGCCAGCAGCCAAAACAGGGGCCCCTACGAGCAGTACTTC
CASSQNRGPYEQYF
>TRBV19|.|TRBJ2-1|.
TGTGCCAGTAGTTCTAGCTTAAGATTAAGCTCCTACAATGAGCAGTTCTTC
CASSSSLRLSSYNEQFF
>TRBV7-9|.|TRBJ1-4|.
TGTGCCAGCAGTTCCCTACAGGGAACTAATGAAAAACTGTTTTTT
CASSSLQGTNEKLFF
>TRBV6-6|.|TRBJ2-6|.
TGTGCCAGCAGTCCTGATTTGGCTAGTGGGGCCAACGTCCTGACTTTC
CASSPDLASGANVLTF
>TRBV6-5|.|TRBJ1-6|TRBD1
TGTGCCAGCAACCCGGGGGGACAGGGGAATTCACCCCTCCACTTT
CASNPGGQGNSPLHF
>TRBV28|.|TRBJ1-2|.
TGTGCCAGCAGTACAGGACAGACCTATGGCTACACCTTC
CASSTGQTYGYTF
>TRBV7-9|once|TRBJ1-2|.
TGTGCCAGCAGCTTAATGGAGGGTTCCTATGGCTACACCTTC
CASSLMEGSYGYTF
>TRBV12-3/TRBV12-4|.|TRBJ1-4|.
TGTGCCAGCAGTTTGGGGAGTAAAAAACTGTTTTTT
CASSLGSKKLFF
>TRBV7-7|.|TRBJ2-5|TRBD2
TGTGCCAGCAGCTTAGGGGCTAGCGGACTGGAGACCCAGTACTTC
CASSLGASGLETQYF
>TRBV5-1|.|TRBJ1-3|.
TGCGCCAGCAGCTTGGCACAGGCCGGCGACACCATATATTTT
CASSLAQAGDTIYF